A selection of T cell receptor beta chains follows, all from one sample in a study of T cell responses to AZD1222 COVID-19 vaccine. This table comes from immunoSEQ multiplex PCR, and its TCRdb copy is limited to in-frame clones, with some not included. Here the sample spans about 160,000 clones, over 80% being singletons. Specimen: peripheral blood, collected on day 0 of AZD1222 vaccination. All receptors derive from an adult in good health. Both conserved end residues are part of each CDR3. The D gene is left open where the match is weak. Expanded clones get a size class; other rows say once, few or many, or leave the size out.

j_gene,d_gene,v_gene,abundance,CDR3aa,CDR3nt
TRBJ2-1,TRBD2,TRBV28,NA,CASSPLAGYNEQFF,TGTGCCAGCAGCCCACTAGCGGGTTACAATGAGCAGTTCTTC
TRBJ1-5,NA,TRBV27,NA,CASSLTSISNQPQHF,TGTGCCAGCAGTTTGACAAGCATTAGCAATCAGCCCCAGCATTTT
TRBJ1-1,NA,TRBV15,NA,CATSRGSTNTEAFF,TGTGCCACCAGCAGAGGTTCTACCAACACTGAAGCTTTCTTT
TRBJ1-5,NA,TRBV15,NA,CATSRVSSPQHF,TGTGCCACCAGCAGAGTCAGCTCCCCCCAGCATTTT
TRBJ1-4,NA,TRBV10-3,NA,CAISESIGVSSEKLFF,TGTGCCATCAGTGAGTCGATTGGGGTAAGCAGCGAAAAACTGTTTTTT
TRBJ1-1,NA,TRBV2,NA,CASSGFWGKDTEAFF,TGTGCCAGCAGTGGGTTTTGGGGGAAGGACACTGAAGCTTTCTTT
TRBJ1-1,NA,TRBV29-1,once,CSANQGTTEAFF,TGCAGCGCGAATCAGGGAACCACTGAAGCTTTCTTT
TRBJ1-2,NA,TRBV7-2,NA,CASSQRPFYGYTF,TGTGCCAGCAGCCAGAGGCCGTTCTATGGCTACACCTTC
TRBJ2-7,NA,TRBV3-1/TRBV3-2,NA,CASSQDSGNYEQYF,TGTGCCAGCAGCCAAGATTCGGGAAACTACGAGCAGTACTTC
TRBJ1-4,TRBD1,TRBV7-8,NA,CASSLGVWDRDEKLFF,TGTGCCAGCAGCTTAGGTGTGTGGGACAGGGATGAAAAACTGTTTTTT
TRBJ2-2,NA,TRBV7-2,once,CASSPHAASNTGELFF,TGTGCCAGCAGCCCTCACGCAGCGTCGAACACCGGGGAGCTGTTTTTT
TRBJ1-3,NA,TRBV7-2,NA,CASSLVQPNSGNTIYF,TGTGCCAGCAGCTTAGTTCAGCCAAACTCTGGAAACACCATATATTTT
TRBJ1-1,NA,TRBV6-5,NA,CASRGAVNTEAFF,TGTGCCAGCAGGGGAGCGGTGAACACTGAAGCTTTCTTT
TRBJ1-6,NA,TRBV13,NA,CASNRMGTNSPLHF,TGTGCCAGCAACCGCATGGGGACCAATTCACCCCTCCACTTT
TRBJ1-5,NA,TRBV6-5,NA,CASSSVDGGRDQPQHF,TGTGCCAGCAGTTCCGTCGACGGGGGTCGGGATCAGCCCCAGCATTTT
TRBJ1-1,NA,TRBV4-3,NA,CASSSGAMGRTEAFF,TGCGCCAGCAGCTCAGGGGCCATGGGCCGTACTGAAGCTTTCTTT
TRBJ1-3,NA,TRBV9,once,CASSVDGNTIYF,TGTGCCAGCAGCGTAGATGGAAACACCATATATTTT
TRBJ1-3,NA,TRBV6-1,NA,CASSEQGIGNTIYF,TGTGCCAGCAGTGAACAGGGGATCGGAAACACCATATATTTT
TRBJ1-5,NA,TRBV28,NA,CASRVPGVWQPQHF,TGTGCCAGCAGAGTCCCAGGGGTTTGGCAGCCCCAGCATTTT
TRBJ2-7,NA,TRBV29-1,NA,CSATGNYEQYF,TGCAGCGCAACAGGTAACTACGAGCAGTACTTC
TRBJ2-7,NA,TRBV4-2,NA,CASSQEGRTAYEQYF,TGTGCCAGCAGCCAAGAAGGTCGGACAGCCTACGAGCAGTACTTC
TRBJ1-4,NA,TRBV6-5,NA,CASTLEEKLFF,TGTGCCAGCACCCTTGAAGAAAAACTGTTTTTT
TRBJ2-3,NA,TRBV4-3,NA,CASSQEARKDTQYF,TGCGCCAGCAGCCAAGAAGCCCGGAAGGATACGCAGTATTTT
TRBJ1-2,NA,TRBV21-1,NA,CASSKGPPDSNYGYTF,TGTGCCAGCAGCAAAGGCCCACCGGACAGTAACTATGGCTACACCTTC
TRBJ2-4,NA,TRBV16,NA,CASMHGGDLAKNIQYF,TGTGCCAGCATGCACGGCGGGGACCTAGCCAAAAACATTCAGTACTTC
TRBJ1-3,NA,TRBV10-3,NA,CAISGTESGNTIYF,TGTGCCATCAGCGGGACCGAGTCTGGAAACACCATATATTTT
TRBJ2-5,NA,TRBV6-5,NA,CASKLGKETQYF,TGTGCCAGCAAGTTGGGGAAAGAGACCCAGTACTTC
TRBJ2-4,NA,TRBV7-8,NA,CASSYRRDSLGAKNIQYF,TGTGCCAGCAGCTACCGGAGGGACAGTCTTGGGGCCAAAAACATTCAGTACTTC
TRBJ1-2,TRBD1,TRBV19,NA,CASTPTGGNYGYTF,TGTGCCAGTACCCCGACAGGGGGTAACTATGGCTACACCTTC
TRBJ1-5,NA,TRBV2,NA,CASTGLYSNQPQHF,TGTGCCAGTACAGGGCTCTATAGCAATCAGCCCCAGCATTTT
TRBJ2-3,TRBD2,TRBV9,NA,CASSPAGVADTQYF,TGTGCCAGCAGCCCCGCGGGGGTGGCAGATACGCAGTATTTT
TRBJ2-3,NA,TRBV2,NA,CASSENSFADTQYF,TGTGCCAGCAGTGAAAACTCTTTCGCAGATACGCAGTATTTT
TRBJ1-1,NA,TRBV7-6,NA,CASSATGTTEAFF,TGTGCCAGCAGCGCTACCGGGACAACTGAAGCTTTCTTT
TRBJ2-5,NA,TRBV19,NA,CASKRRNQETQYF,TGTGCCAGTAAGCGCAGGAATCAAGAGACCCAGTACTTC
TRBJ1-3,TRBD1,TRBV28,NA,CASSPPGQGAGNTIYF,TGTGCCAGCAGTCCCCCGGGACAGGGAGCTGGAAACACCATATATTTT
TRBJ1-2,TRBD1,TRBV4-3,NA,CASSQDRQGARGYTF,TGCGCCAGCAGCCAAGATCGCCAGGGGGCAAGAGGCTACACCTTC
TRBJ1-2,NA,TRBV3-1/TRBV3-2,few,CASSQGGQIYYGYTF,TGTGCCAGCAGCCAAGGAGGACAGATTTACTATGGCTACACCTTC
TRBJ2-1,TRBD2,TRBV4-1,NA,CASSQELAGNEQFF,TGCGCCAGCAGCCAAGAGCTAGCGGGTAATGAGCAGTTCTTC
TRBJ1-5,NA,TRBV12-3/TRBV12-4,NA,CASSRWGQPQHF,TGTGCCAGCAGTCGATGGGGTCAGCCCCAGCATTTT
TRBJ2-3,NA,TRBV9,NA,CASSVFGGLGADTQYF,TGTGCCAGCAGCGTATTTGGGGGGCTTGGTGCAGATACGCAGTATTTT
TRBJ1-2,NA,TRBV19,NA,CASSYTGTHLNYGYTF,TGTGCCAGTAGTTATACCGGGACTCACTTAAACTATGGCTACACCTTC
TRBJ2-1,TRBD1,TRBV28,NA,CASSSFFRQGVYNEQFF,TGTGCCAGCAGTTCCTTCTTCCGACAGGGGGTCTACAATGAGCAGTTCTTC
TRBJ2-7,TRBD1,TRBV19,few,CASSDTGTAISYEQYF,TGTGCCAGTAGTGACACCGGGACAGCGATATCCTACGAGCAGTACTTC
TRBJ1-6,NA,TRBV27,NA,CASSPFRRTDNSPLHF,TGTGCCAGCAGCCCCTTTCGACGGACGGATAATTCACCCCTCCACTTT
TRBJ2-7,TRBD1,TRBV28,once,CASSFGTGTYEQYF,TGTGCCAGCAGTTTCGGGACAGGGACCTACGAGCAGTACTTC
TRBJ1-1,NA,TRBV10-3,NA,CAIRDPLLNTEAFF,TGTGCCATCAGAGACCCGCTTTTAAACACTGAAGCTTTCTTT
TRBJ2-1,TRBD2,TRBV5-1,NA,CASSLGHALRGAGNEQFF,TGCGCCAGCAGCTTGGGCCACGCTTTGCGGGGGGCCGGCAATGAGCAGTTCTTC
TRBJ2-7,NA,TRBV6-2/TRBV6-3,NA,CASSNSVGTYEQYF,TGTGCCAGCAGTAACTCAGTAGGAACCTACGAGCAGTACTTC
TRBJ2-1,TRBD1,TRBV7-2,NA,CASSTSTGKAYNEQFF,TGTGCCAGCAGCACATCGACAGGGAAGGCCTACAATGAGCAGTTCTTC
TRBJ1-1,TRBD1,TRBV6-5,NA,CASRPTGGTEAFF,TGTGCCAGCAGACCCACAGGGGGCACTGAAGCTTTCTTT
TRBJ1-1,NA,TRBV5-6,NA,CASSLSGHTEAFF,TGTGCCAGCAGCTTGAGCGGGCACACTGAAGCTTTCTTT
TRBJ1-1,NA,TRBV5-5,once,CASRGPGVTEAFF,TGTGCCAGCAGGGGACCCGGGGTAACTGAAGCTTTCTTT